This TCR beta chain was found in a study of Graves' ophthalmopathy and Graves' hyperthyroidism. General study points: The model predicted progression of ophthalmopathy with a sensitivity of roughly 70%, and its specificity was under 75%. Thyroid clonotypes that were expanded above 0.001 frequency mostly also appeared in blood.

Amplification targeted the TCR beta CDR3 regions, with RNA transcripts as the source material. HTBI primers primed a first-round RT-PCR, and a second-round multiplex PCR followed. TCRdb called the multiplex PCR reads again in MiXCR, with one record for every CDR3 protein. The table lists 450,000 to 600,000 distinct CDR3 sequences, under 45% of them singletons, with about 4% in the top ten. Newly diagnosed, the hyperthyroidism patients had under 2 months' duration and were aged 18 to 65. Reliance was placed on clinical symptoms, serum thyroxine, TRAb, thyroid ultrasound and orbital computed tomography for diagnosis. Germline CDR1 is DFQATT and CDR2 is SNEGSKA (reference sequence). This CDR3 comprises 12 residues. V shed 3 bases and J shed 8 bases, with 10 bases lying between them. A word on this clonotype: Its matching antigen is unknown.

The sample consisted of peripheral blood or thyroid tissue (not recorded which). The TCR was taken from an adult man with Graves' hyperthyroidism. The chain recombines TRBV20-1 with TRBJ2-2; the D is unclear. CDR3 amino acids: CSARDDLGELFF. Here the CDR3 DNA reads TGCAGTGCTAGGGACGATCTAGGGGAGCTGTTTTTT.